These 30 T cell receptor beta chains were all obtained from the same sample, sequenced in a study of T cell clusters in autoimmune cytopenias. TRB amplification used approximately 250 ng of peripheral blood genomic DNA. TRB rearrangements were amplified by touch-down multiplex PCR with mixed TRB-A/B primers. TCRdb re-called the multiplex PCR reads; every CDR3 protein appears as one record, without DNA. Its table records approximately 15,000 distinct CDR3 sequences. These data were likewise used in another study, on T cell repertoires in aging, cancer and after chemotherapy.

Sequencing input: peripheral blood. The receptors shown here come from a human donor in good health.

CDR3 amino acids: CATSREWASGTYEQYF. The chain combines TRBV15 with TRBJ2-7; no DNA is available, so the TRBD2 call from TCRdb remains unchecked. Per germline, CDR1 LNHNV and CDR2 YYDKDF (reference sequence). The CDR3 length is 16 residues.

Measured by frequency, this clonotype is medium-sized. The chain is built from TRBV29-1 and TRBJ2-7. The CDR3 contains 12 residues. Germline V CDR1 and CDR2: SQVTM, ANQGSEA. CDR3 sequence reads: CSVEDGYYEQYF.

The chain has TRBV27 and TRBJ1-5; TCRdb gives TRBD1 as the D gene, but with no DNA this cannot be confirmed. This CDR3 contains 13 residues. The germline gives CDR1 MNHEY, CDR2 SMNVEV (reference sequence). CDR3 amino acids: CASHGQPTQPQHF.

This rearrangement joins TRBV18 to TRBJ2-1; TCRdb calls TRBD2, which cannot be checked without DNA. Germline V gene sequence: CDR1 KGHSH, CDR2 LQKENI. The CDR3 spans 15 residues. CDR3 sequence: CASSPLSVRDNEQFF.

CDR3 sequence reads: CASKRTSGKGNEQFF. The J gene is TRBJ2-1, the V gene TRBV6-5; TCRdb's D call of TRBD2 is untestable without DNA. The CDR3 sequence is 15 residues long. Germline lookup yields CDR1 MNHEY and CDR2 SVGAGI.

The rearrangement joins TRBV24-1 to TRBJ2-3; lacking DNA, the TRBD1 call made by TCRdb goes unchecked. The V gene's germline CDR1 is KGHDR and CDR2 SFDVKD. The CDR3 is 19 amino acids. The CDR3 region is CATSDSTPTPQGVTDTQYF.

This clonotype shows up as medium-sized by frequency. This CDR3 reads CASAGGLEQYF. The gene calls are TRBV12-3 or TRBV12-4 and TRBJ2-7; the D gene TCRdb calls, TRBD1, cannot be checked with no DNA. The CDR3 extends over 11 amino acids.

This clonotype counts as medium-sized by frequency. The chain recombines TRBV29-1 with TRBJ2-5; there is no DNA to check the TCRdb D call of TRBD2. CDR3 size: 18 residues. Germline V lookup: CDR1 SQVTM, CDR2 ANQGSEA. The CDR3 spells CSVEDNSRGGRIGETQYF.

The chain carries TRBV6-2 or TRBV6-3 and TRBJ1-5; the D call of TRBD1 rests on TCRdb alone, since no DNA is present to check it. The CDR3 loop spans 17 amino acids. CDR1 MNHEY and CDR2 SVGEGT come from the germline V gene. The CDR3 spells CASSPTGARYSNQPQHF.

The rearrangement uses TRBV5-4 and TRBJ2-7; TCRdb selects TRBD1, and the lack of DNA leaves this call unchecked. Germline CDR1 and CDR2: SGHNT and YYREEE (reference sequence). This CDR3 has 14 amino acids. The CDR3: CASSSLEDRYEQYF.

This clonotype registers large by frequency. V is TRBV19 and J is TRBJ2-1; the TCRdb call, TRBD2, lacks DNA for checking. The CDR3 loop spans 13 amino acids. The germline CDR1 and CDR2 sequences are LNHDA and SQIVND (reference sequence). CDR3 residues: CASSIYSGIEQFF.

This sequence joins TRBV6-2 or TRBV6-3 and TRBJ1-5; the TCRdb call, TRBD1, lacks DNA for checking. Looked up from germline, CDR1 is MNHEY and CDR2 is SVGEGT. The CDR3 length is 15 residues. This CDR3 is CASSSPDRDNQHQHF.

This sequence joins TRBV12-3 or TRBV12-4 and TRBJ1-1; there is no DNA to check the TCRdb D call of TRBD1. The length of the CDR3 is 15 residues. This CDR3 is CASSLATPGDTEAFF.

The chain's CDR3 is CASRGGGRVYGYTF. This chain connects TRBV6-5 to TRBJ1-2. The CDR3 spans 14 residues. CDR1 is MNHEY and CDR2 is SVGAGI in the germline V gene.

The genes are TRBV18 and TRBJ2-3; as DNA is missing, the TRBD1 call by TCRdb cannot be tested. From germline, CDR1 is KGHSH and CDR2 LQKENI. The CDR3 is 16 amino acids. The CDR3 here is CASSSTGTELTDTQYF.

V and J are TRBV5-6 and TRBJ1-4. The CDR3 consists of 14 residues. Per germline, CDR1 SGHDT and CDR2 YYEEEE. The CDR3 sequence is CASRLFATNEKLFF.

This chain links TRBV27 with TRBJ2-1. CDR1 is MNHEY, CDR2 SMNVEV, per germline (reference sequence). CDR3 length: 11 residues. The CDR3 protein is CASVLGNEQFF.

The V gene is TRBV19, the J gene TRBJ2-2. Germline V lookup: CDR1 LNHDA, CDR2 SQIVND (reference sequence). CDR3 length equals 14 residues. CDR3 amino acids: CASRPGTNTGELFF.

The rearrangement uses TRBV18 and TRBJ1-4; TCRdb's assignment of TRBD1 cannot be checked, as there is no DNA. This CDR3 spans 13 amino acids. CDR1 and CDR2 from the germline V gene are KGHSH and LQKENI. The CDR3 loop reads CASSPGQGEKLFF. Full variable domain (missing parts from reference TRBV18 and TRBJ1-4): NAGVMQNPRHLVRRRGQEARLRCSPMKGHSHVYWYRQLPEEGLKFMVYLQKENIIDESGMPKERFSAEFPKEGPSILRIQQVVRGDSAAYFCASSPGQGEKLFFGSGTQLSVL.

This chain uses TRBV19 with TRBJ1-5; checking the TCRdb D call of TRBD1 is not possible without DNA. There are 15 residues in the CDR3. CDR1 is LNHDA, CDR2 SQIVND, per germline (reference sequence). CDR3 loop: CASSIQGFSNQPQHF.

The chain links TRBV6-5 to TRBJ2-1; TCRdb names TRBD2, which stays unverified in the absence of DNA. The length of the CDR3 is 15 residues. The germline V gene encodes CDR1 MNHEY and CDR2 SVGAGI. The CDR3 sequence is CASSLLGSTYNEQFF.

The rearrangement links TRBV28 to TRBJ2-4; lacking DNA, the TRBD1 call made by TCRdb goes unchecked. CDR1 MDHEN and CDR2 SYDVKM come from the germline V gene. This CDR3 is built from 12 residues. The CDR3 sequence: CASNESRDKLYF. Together with reference TRBV28 and TRBJ2-4, the CDR3 gives the full variable domain: DVKVTQSSRYLVKRTGEKVFLECVQDMDHENMFWYRQDPGLGLRLIYFSYDVKMKEKGDIPEGYSVSREKKERFSLILESASTNQTSMYLCASNESRDKLYFGAGTRLSVL.

The CDR3: CASSQSGTPDGAFF. The chain has TRBV4-3 and TRBJ1-1. Looked up from germline, CDR1 is LGHNA and CDR2 is YSLEER. The CDR3 contains 14 residues.

The chain has TRBV19 and TRBJ2-1; the TRBD2 assignment by TCRdb is unverifiable without DNA. Germline V gene data show CDR1 as LNHDA and CDR2 as SQIVND (reference sequence). The CDR3 totals 15 residues. The CDR3 sequence is CATSFTSGRRNEQFF.

V gene TRBV24-1 combines with J gene TRBJ2-1. Germline-derived CDR1 and CDR2 are KGHDR and SFDVKD. The length of the CDR3 is 16 residues. CDR3 amino acids: CATSDLPGTSGNEQFF.

According to its frequency, this clonotype is medium-sized. The CDR3 sequence: CASSSSRHYNEQFF. This chain links TRBV11-3 with TRBJ2-1; absent DNA, TCRdb's TRBD2 call cannot be checked. This CDR3 is built from 14 residues. Germline V gene lookup returns CDR1 SGHNT and CDR2 YENEEA.

This rearrangement joins TRBV6-5 to TRBJ2-5; TCRdb's assignment of TRBD1 cannot be checked, as there is no DNA. The CDR3 covers 12 residues. Germline V lookup: CDR1 MNHEY, CDR2 SVGAGI. CDR3 region: CASSFGGETQYF.

The chain links TRBV6-1 to TRBJ2-1; TCRdb outputs TRBD1, but without DNA this stays unchecked. Germline loops: CDR1 MNHNS, CDR2 SASEGT. The CDR3 runs 16 residues. The CDR3 loop reads CASSASTGPLVNEQFF.

This sequence joins TRBV12-3 or TRBV12-4 and TRBJ1-1. The CDR3 runs to 15 residues. CDR3 protein: CASSLGGGRSTEAFF.

This clonotype shows up as medium-sized by frequency. This chain uses TRBV29-1 with TRBJ2-3; TCRdb designates TRBD1, a call that cannot be tested without DNA. The CDR3 runs to 13 residues. Looked up from germline, CDR1 is SQVTM and CDR2 is ANQGSEA. The CDR3 protein is CSVEAPTSLTQYF.